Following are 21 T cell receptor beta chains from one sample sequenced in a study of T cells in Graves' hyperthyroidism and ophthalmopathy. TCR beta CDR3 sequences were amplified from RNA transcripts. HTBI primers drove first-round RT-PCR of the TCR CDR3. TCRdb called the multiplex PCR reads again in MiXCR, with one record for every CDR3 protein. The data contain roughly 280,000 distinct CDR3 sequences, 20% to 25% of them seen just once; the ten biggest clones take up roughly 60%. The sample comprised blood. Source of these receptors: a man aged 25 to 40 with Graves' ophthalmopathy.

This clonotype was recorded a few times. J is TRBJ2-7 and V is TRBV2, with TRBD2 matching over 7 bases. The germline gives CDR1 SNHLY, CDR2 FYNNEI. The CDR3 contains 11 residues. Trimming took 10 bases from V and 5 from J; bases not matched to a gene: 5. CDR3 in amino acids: CATRRGNEQYF. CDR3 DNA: TGTGCCACAAGGCGGGGGAACGAGCAGTACTTC.

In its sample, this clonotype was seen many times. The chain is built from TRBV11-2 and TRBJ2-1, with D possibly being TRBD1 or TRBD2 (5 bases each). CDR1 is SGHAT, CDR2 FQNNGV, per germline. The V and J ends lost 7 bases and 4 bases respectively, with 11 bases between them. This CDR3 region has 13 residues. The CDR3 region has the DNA TGTGCCAGCACCTCTGGGGGTTACAATGAGCAGTTCTTC. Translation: CASTSGGYNEQFF. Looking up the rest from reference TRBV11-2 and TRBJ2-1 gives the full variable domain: EAGVAQSPRYKIIEKRQSVAFWCNPISGHATLYWYQQILGQGPKLLIQFQNNGVVDDSQLPKDRFSAERLKGVDSTLKIQPAKLEDSAVYLCASTSGGYNEQFFGPGTRLTVL.

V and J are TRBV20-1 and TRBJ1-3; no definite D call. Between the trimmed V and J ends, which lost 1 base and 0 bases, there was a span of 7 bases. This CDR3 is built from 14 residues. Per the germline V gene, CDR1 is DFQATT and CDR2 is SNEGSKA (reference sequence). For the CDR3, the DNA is TGCAGTGCTAGAGGGATCCGCTCTGGAAACACCATATATTTT. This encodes CSARGIRSGNTIYF.

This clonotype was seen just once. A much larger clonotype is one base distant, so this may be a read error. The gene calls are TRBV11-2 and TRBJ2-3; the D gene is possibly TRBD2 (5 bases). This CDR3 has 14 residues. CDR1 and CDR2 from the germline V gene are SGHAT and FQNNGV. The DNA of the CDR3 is TGTACCAGCAGCTTAGGGAGCGCCCCGGATACGCAGTATTTT. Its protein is CTSSLGSAPDTQYF.

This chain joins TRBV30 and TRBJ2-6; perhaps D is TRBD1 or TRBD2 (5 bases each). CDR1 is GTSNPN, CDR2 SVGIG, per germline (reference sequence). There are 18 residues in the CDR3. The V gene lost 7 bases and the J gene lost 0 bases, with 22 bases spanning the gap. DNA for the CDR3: TGTGCCTATCGGGGCAGGGTTGTTTCGAGCTCTGGGGCCAACGTCCTGACTTTC. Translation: CAYRGRVVSSSGANVLTF. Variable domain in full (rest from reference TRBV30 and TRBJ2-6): SQTIHQWPATLVQPVGSPLSLECTVEGTSNPNLYWYRQAAGRGLQLLFYSVGIGQISSEVPQNLSASRPQDRQFILSSKKLLLSDSGFYLCAYRGRVVSSSGANVLTFGAGSRLTVL.

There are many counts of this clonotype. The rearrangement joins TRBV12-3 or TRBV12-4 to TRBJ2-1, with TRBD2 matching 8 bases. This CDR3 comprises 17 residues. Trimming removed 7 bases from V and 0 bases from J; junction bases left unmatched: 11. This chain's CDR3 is CASTVSASGYSYNEQFF. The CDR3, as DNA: TGTGCCAGCACCGTTTCCGCTAGCGGGTACTCCTACAATGAGCAGTTCTTC.

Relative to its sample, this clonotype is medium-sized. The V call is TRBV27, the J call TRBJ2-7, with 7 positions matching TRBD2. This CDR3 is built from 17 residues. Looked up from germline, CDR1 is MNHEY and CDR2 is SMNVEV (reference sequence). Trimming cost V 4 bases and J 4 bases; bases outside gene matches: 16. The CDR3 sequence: CASSSLGRGSRRYEQYF. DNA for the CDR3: TGTGCCAGCAGTTCCTTGGGTCGCGGGAGTCGGAGGTACGAGCAGTACTTC.

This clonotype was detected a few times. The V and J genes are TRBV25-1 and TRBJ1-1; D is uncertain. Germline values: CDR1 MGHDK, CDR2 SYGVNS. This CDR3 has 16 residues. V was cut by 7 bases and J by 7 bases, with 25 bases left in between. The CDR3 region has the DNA TGTGCCAGCACTCTGCGGCAGATTCGCCATGGGGTTGAAGCTTTCTTT. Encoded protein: CASTLRQIRHGVEAFF.

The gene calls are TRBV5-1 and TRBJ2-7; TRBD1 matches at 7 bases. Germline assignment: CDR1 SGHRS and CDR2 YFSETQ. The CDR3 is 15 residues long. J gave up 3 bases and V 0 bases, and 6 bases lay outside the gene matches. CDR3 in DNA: TGCGCCAGCAGCTTGGGGGACAGCCTTTTCTACGAGCAGTACTTC. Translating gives CASSLGDSLFYEQYF.

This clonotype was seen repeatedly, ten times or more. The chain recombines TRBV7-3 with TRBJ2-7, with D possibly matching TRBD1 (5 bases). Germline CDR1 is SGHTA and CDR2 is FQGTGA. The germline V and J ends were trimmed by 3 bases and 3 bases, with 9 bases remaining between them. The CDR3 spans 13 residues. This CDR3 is CASSFIRGYEQYF. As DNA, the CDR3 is TGTGCCAGCAGCTTTATAAGGGGCTACGAGCAGTACTTC.

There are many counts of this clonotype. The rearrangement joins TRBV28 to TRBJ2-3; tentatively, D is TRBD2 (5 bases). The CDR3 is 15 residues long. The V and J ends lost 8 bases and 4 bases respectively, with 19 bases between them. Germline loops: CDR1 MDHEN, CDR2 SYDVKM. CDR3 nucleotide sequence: TGTGCCAGCGTTCACCCCGAGAGAGGGTCAGATACGCAGTATTTT. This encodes CASVHPERGSDTQYF.

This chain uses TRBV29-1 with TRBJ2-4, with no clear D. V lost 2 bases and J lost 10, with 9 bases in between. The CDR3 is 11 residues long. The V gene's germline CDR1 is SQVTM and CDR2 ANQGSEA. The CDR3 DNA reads TGCAGCGTTGAACAAATGGCAATTCAGTACTTC. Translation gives CSVEQMAIQYF.

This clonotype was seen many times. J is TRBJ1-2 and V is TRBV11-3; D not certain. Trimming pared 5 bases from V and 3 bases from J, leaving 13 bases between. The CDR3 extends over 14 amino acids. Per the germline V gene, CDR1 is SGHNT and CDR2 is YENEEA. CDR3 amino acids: CASSRRETDYGYTF. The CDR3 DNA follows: TGTGCCAGCAGCAGGCGGGAAACTGACTATGGCTACACCTTC.

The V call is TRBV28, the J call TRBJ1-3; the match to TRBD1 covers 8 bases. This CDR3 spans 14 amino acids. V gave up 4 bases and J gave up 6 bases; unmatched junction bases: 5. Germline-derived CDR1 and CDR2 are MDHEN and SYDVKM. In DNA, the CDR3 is TGTGCCAGCAGTTGGGACAGGCAGAAAAACACCATATATTTT. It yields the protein CASSWDRQKNTIYF.

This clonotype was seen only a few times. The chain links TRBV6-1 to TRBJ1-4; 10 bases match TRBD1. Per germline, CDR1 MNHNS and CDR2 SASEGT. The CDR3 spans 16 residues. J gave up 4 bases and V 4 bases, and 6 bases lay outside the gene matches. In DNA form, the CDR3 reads TGTGCCAGCAGTGGGGGACAGGGGCCCCTTAATGAAAAACTGTTTTTT. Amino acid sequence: CASSGGQGPLNEKLFF.

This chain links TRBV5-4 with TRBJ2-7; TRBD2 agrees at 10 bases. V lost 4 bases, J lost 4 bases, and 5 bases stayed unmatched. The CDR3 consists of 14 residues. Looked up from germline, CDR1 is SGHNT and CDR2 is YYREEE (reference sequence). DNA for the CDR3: TGTGCCAGCAGCCCTAGCGGGAGTAGGTACGAGCAGTACTTC. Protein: CASSPSGSRYEQYF.

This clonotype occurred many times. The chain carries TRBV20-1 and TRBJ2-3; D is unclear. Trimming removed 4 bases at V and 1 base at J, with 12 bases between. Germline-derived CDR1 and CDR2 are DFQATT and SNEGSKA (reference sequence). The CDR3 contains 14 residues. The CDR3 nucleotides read TGCAGTGCTATTAATCGCCTGCGCACAGATACGCAGTATTTT. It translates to CSAINRLRTDTQYF.

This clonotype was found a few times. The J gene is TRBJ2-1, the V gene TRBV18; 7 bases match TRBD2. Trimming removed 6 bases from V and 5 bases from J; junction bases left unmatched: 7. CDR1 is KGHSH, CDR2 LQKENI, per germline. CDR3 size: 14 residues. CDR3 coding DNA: TGTGCCAGCTCGGAGGGACTAAGTAACAATGAGCAGTTCTTC. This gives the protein CASSEGLSNNEQFF. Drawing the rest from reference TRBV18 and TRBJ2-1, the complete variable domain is NAGVMQNPRHLVRRRGQEARLRCSPMKGHSHVYWYRQLPEEGLKFMVYLQKENIIDESGMPKERFSAEFPKEGPSILRIQQVVRGDSAAYFCASSEGLSNNEQFFGPGTRLTVL.

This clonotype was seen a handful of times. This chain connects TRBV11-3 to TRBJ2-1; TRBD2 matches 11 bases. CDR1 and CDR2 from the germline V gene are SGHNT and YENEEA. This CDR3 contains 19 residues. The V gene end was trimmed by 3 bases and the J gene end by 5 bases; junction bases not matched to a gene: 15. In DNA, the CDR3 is TGTGCCAGCAGCTTGAGGACAGGGGTAGCGGGAGGGTCAAACAATGAGCAGTTCTTC. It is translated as CASSLRTGVAGGSNNEQFF.

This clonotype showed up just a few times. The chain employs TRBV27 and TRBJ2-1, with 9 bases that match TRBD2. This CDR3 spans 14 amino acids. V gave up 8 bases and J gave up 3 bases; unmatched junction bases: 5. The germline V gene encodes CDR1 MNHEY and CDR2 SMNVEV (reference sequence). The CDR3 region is CASGTSGYYNEQFF. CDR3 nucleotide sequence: TGTGCCAGCGGTACTAGCGGGTACTACAATGAGCAGTTCTTC.

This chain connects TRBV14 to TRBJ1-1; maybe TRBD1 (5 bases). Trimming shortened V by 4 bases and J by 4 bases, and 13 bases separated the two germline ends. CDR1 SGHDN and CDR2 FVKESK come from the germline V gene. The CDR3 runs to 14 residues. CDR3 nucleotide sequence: TGTGCCAGCAGCCGGGCGGTTGGGACCACTGAAGCTTTCTTT. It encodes CASSRAVGTTEAFF.